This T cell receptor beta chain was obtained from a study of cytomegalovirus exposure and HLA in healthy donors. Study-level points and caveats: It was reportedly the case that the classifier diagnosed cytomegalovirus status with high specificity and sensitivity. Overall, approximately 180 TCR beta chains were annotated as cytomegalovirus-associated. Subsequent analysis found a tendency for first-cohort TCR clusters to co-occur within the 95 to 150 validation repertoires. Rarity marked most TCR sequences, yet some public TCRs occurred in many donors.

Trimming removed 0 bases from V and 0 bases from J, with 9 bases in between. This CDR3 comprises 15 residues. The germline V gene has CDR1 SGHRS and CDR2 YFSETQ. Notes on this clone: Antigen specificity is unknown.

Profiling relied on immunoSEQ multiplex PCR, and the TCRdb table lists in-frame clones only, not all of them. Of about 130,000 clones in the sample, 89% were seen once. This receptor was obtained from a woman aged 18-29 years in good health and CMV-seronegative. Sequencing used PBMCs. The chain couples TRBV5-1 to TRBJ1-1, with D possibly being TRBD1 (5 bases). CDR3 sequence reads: CASSLVGGVNTEAFF. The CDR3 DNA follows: TGCGCCAGCAGCTTGGTCGGGGGTGTGAACACTGAAGCTTTCTTT.